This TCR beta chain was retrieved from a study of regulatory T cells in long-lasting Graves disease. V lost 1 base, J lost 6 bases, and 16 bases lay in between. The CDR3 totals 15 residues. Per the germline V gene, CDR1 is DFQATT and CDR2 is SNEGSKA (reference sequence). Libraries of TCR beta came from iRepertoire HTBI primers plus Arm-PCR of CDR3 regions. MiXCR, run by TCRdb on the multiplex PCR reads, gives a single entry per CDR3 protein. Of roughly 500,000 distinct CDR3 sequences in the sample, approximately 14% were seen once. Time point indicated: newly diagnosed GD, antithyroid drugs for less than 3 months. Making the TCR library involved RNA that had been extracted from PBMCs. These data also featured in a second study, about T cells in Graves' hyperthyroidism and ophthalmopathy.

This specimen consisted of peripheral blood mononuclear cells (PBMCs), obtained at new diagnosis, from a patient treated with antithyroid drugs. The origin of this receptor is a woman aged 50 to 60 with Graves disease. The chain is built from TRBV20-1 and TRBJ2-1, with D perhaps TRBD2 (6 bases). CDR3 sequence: CSARVSPGAFNEQFF. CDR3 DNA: TGCAGTGCTAGAGTCTCCCCGGGAGCTTTCAATGAGCAGTTCTTC.